One T cell receptor (beta chain) is described in this entry. Antigen specificity is unknown. Each donor was a healthy Caucasian individual from Russia, aged 6 to 90. This sample is part of a study of blood T cells in healthy people across ages. Study-level findings and limits: Both higher diversity and more naive CD4+ cells marked long-lived donors when set against aged donors.

Germline CDR1 reads MNHEY; CDR2 reads SVGAGI. V lost 6 bases and J 0 bases, leaving 13 bases between the germline ends. The CDR3 is 15 residues long. Sample-barcoded 5' priming and a J-beta primer mix drove a second PCR of about 6 to 12 cycles. TCRdb re-called the 5' RACE reads through MiXCR, storing one row per CDR3 protein. Of around 690,000 distinct CDR3 sequences in the sample, 58% are singletons; the top ten hold 30% to 45%. Specimen: blood. The source is a man between 60 and 75 years old in good health. The chain employs TRBV6-5 and TRBJ2-3; D possibly matches TRBD1 or TRBD2 (6 bases each). The CDR3 DNA reads TGTGCCAGCAGGGGCTGGGGGGCTAGCACAGATACGCAGTATTTT. Amino acid sequence: CASRGWGASTDTQYF.